The 19 T cell receptor beta chains reported below all come from one sample, sequenced in a study of cytomegalovirus exposure and HLA in healthy donors. The primer mix had 60 Vbeta and 13 Jbeta primers. Generated by immunoSEQ multiplex PCR, the TCRdb table keeps only in-frame clones and is missing some. Of about 150,000 clones in the sample, around 67% are singletons; the top ten hold 1.5% to 2%. The sample consisted of PBMCs. These receptors came from a woman between 18 and 29 years old in good health and CMV-seronegative.

The rearrangement joins TRBV7-6 to TRBJ2-3, with 7 positions matching TRBD2. The CDR3 has 19 amino acids. Trimming cost V 4 bases and J 6 bases; bases outside gene matches: 22. Germline loops: CDR1 SGHVS, CDR2 FNYEAQ. This CDR3 reads CASSSLMHSRGWGGDTQYF. CDR3 nucleotides: TGTGCCAGCAGCTCCCTTATGCATAGCCGCGGGTGGGGGGGGGATACGCAGTATTTT. The complete variable domain, with remaining parts taken from reference TRBV7-6 and TRBJ2-3, reads GAGVSQSPRYKVTKRGQDVALRCDPISGHVSLYWYRQALGQGPEFLTYFNYEAQQDKSGLPNDRFSAERPEGSISTLTIQRTEQRDSAMYRCASSSLMHSRGWGGDTQYFGPGTRLTVL.

The gene calls are TRBV4-2 and TRBJ2-5, with a weak D call TRBD1 (5 bases). Matching the DNA end better, TRBJ2-7 makes the J call doubtful. The CDR3 is 16 residues long. Per the germline V gene, CDR1 is LGHNA and CDR2 is YNFKEQ. CDR3 nucleotide sequence: TGTGCCAGCAGCCAAGTGGAAATAAACAGGCCCTACGAGCAGTACTTC. This sequence encodes CASSQVEINRPYEQYF.

The V call is TRBV19, the J call TRBJ2-3; 9 bases align to TRBD1. V lost 8 bases to trimming and J lost 4 bases; unmatched junction nucleotides: 10. This CDR3 has 15 residues. Per the germline V gene, CDR1 is LNHDA and CDR2 is SQIVND (reference sequence). CDR3 coding DNA: TGTGCCAGTTATCCAGACAGGGGGATGCCAGATACGCAGTATTTT. It codes for CASYPDRGMPDTQYF.

The rearrangement links TRBV19 to TRBJ1-3, with D tentatively TRBD1 (5 bases). CDR1 and CDR2 (germline): LNHDA, SQIVND (reference sequence). Trimming pared 6 bases from V and 0 bases from J, leaving 12 bases between. This CDR3 is built from 15 residues. The CDR3 is CASRGELRSGNTIYF. CDR3 DNA sequence: TGTGCCAGTAGAGGGGAACTTCGCTCTGGAAACACCATATATTTT.

This chain uses TRBV19 with TRBJ2-3, with TRBD2 identical over 15 bases. The CDR3 runs to 19 residues. Unmatched junction bases numbered 7, after V lost 3 bases and J lost 0 bases. CDR1 is LNHDA, CDR2 SQIVND, per germline (reference sequence). The CDR3 DNA is TGTGCCAGTAGTATTTCCGGGACTAGCGGGAGGCCTAGCACAGATACGCAGTATTTT. It encodes CASSISGTSGRPSTDTQYF.

The V gene is TRBV5-5, the J gene TRBJ2-7; D perhaps matches TRBD1 (6 bases). This CDR3 region has 17 residues. Germline CDR1 and CDR2: SGHKS and YYEKEE (reference sequence). The V gene lost 0 bases and the J gene lost 5 bases, with 21 bases spanning the gap. DNA for the CDR3: TGTGCCAGCAGCTTGGGGGGATCCACAGGGTTCCCCAACGAGCAGTACTTC. Encoded protein: CASSLGGSTGFPNEQYF.

This clone was recorded a few times. The chain carries TRBV4-3 and TRBJ1-4; D is perhaps TRBD1 (5 bases). This CDR3 is 15 amino acids long. Germline assignment: CDR1 LGHNA and CDR2 YSLEER. V lost 3 bases to trimming and J lost 8 bases, with 16 bases between them. The DNA for the CDR3 is TGCGCCAGCAGCCACTCCGGGGGGGGGAACGAAAAACTGTTTTTT. This translates into CASSHSGGGNEKLFF.

Note on this clone: The junction departs from germline at one end; a sequencing error may be responsible. The chain couples TRBV7-9 to TRBJ1-5, with a weak D call TRBD1 (6 bases). Looked up from germline, CDR1 is SEHNR and CDR2 is FQNEAQ (reference sequence). The CDR3 is 16 residues long. For the CDR3, the DNA is TGTTCCAGCACCGTGGGGGGGGGCGCGGAAAATCAGCCCCAGCATTTT. Translation: CSSTVGGGAENQPQHF.

The table lists this clone with a few counts. V is TRBV15 and J is TRBJ2-2; TRBD2 matches at 7 bases. V lost 0 bases, J lost 2 bases, and 6 bases stayed unmatched. Per germline, CDR1 LNHNV and CDR2 YYDKDF (reference sequence). The CDR3 runs to 17 residues. CDR3 sequence reads: CATSRDRERGNTGELFF. The DNA for the CDR3 is TGTGCCACCAGCAGAGATCGAGAGCGGGGTAACACCGGGGAGCTGTTTTTT.

The rearrangement uses TRBV30 and TRBJ1-1, with 7 nucleotides matching TRBD1. With 4 bases clipped from V and 3 bases from J, the junction kept 8 bases outside the gene matches. The germline gives CDR1 GTSNPN, CDR2 SVGIG (reference sequence). CDR3 length: 14 residues. CDR3 in DNA: TGTGCCTGGAACCTCGGGACAGCTTACACTGAAGCTTTCTTT. This translates into CAWNLGTAYTEAFF.

V and J are TRBV4-2 and TRBJ2-3, with 8 bases lining up with TRBD2. The junction had 4 bases not matched to a gene; V was cut back by 6 bases and J by 5 bases. CDR3 length: 13 residues. The germline V gene has CDR1 LGHNA and CDR2 YNFKEQ. The CDR3 sequence is CASRAGARDTQYF. The CDR3 coding sequence is TGTGCCAGCAGAGCGGGGGCGCGAGATACGCAGTATTTT.

The chain joins TRBV5-1 to TRBJ2-1; TRBD2 matches at 10 bases. The V gene's germline CDR1 is SGHRS and CDR2 YFSETQ. CDR3 length equals 16 residues. Unmatched junction bases numbered 7, after V lost 0 bases and J lost 7 bases. This CDR3 reads CASSLVGLAGVNEQFF. CDR3 bases: TGCGCCAGCAGCTTGGTGGGGCTAGCGGGAGTTAATGAGCAGTTCTTC. Filled out from reference TRBV5-1 and TRBJ2-1, the complete variable domain reads KAGVTQTPRYLIKTRGQQVTLSCSPISGHRSVSWYQQTPGQGLQFLFEYFSETQRNKGNFPGRFSGRQFSNSRSEMNVSTLELGDSALYLCASSLVGLAGVNEQFFGPGTRLTVL.

This chain's CDR3 is CASPQGQGGRYGYTF. The CDR3 nucleotides read TGTGCCAGCCCCCAGGGCCAGGGAGGTCGGTATGGCTACACCTTC. The V call is TRBV18, the J call TRBJ1-2, with D possibly being TRBD1 (5 bases). Germline-derived CDR1 and CDR2 are KGHSH and LQKENI. Trimming pared 8 bases from V and 5 bases from J, leaving 21 bases between. CDR3 length equals 15 residues.

This chain connects TRBV28 to TRBJ1-1, with TRBD1 as a possible D gene (6 bases). The ends were cut back, 6 bases at V and 1 base at J, with 15 bases in the middle. The CDR3 is 15 amino acids. The germline gives CDR1 MDHEN, CDR2 SYDVKM. The CDR3 reads CASSLDRTTNTEAFF. The CDR3 DNA sequence: TGTGCCAGCAGCCTTGACAGGACCACGAACACTGAAGCTTTCTTT.

This clone has just a few counts. The chain carries TRBV9 and TRBJ2-6, with TRBD1 matching over 8 bases. The V gene end was trimmed by 3 bases and the J gene end by 4 bases; junction bases not matched to a gene: 9. This CDR3 region has 17 residues. The germline V gene has CDR1 SGDLS and CDR2 YYNGEE. CDR3 in DNA: TGTGCCAGCAGCGCCTCTACCAGGGGGCAGGGGGCCAACGTCCTGACTTTC. This encodes CASSASTRGQGANVLTF.

The chain combines TRBV7-2 with TRBJ2-7; tentatively, D is TRBD1 (6 bases). CDR3 size: 15 residues. Trimming left V 5 bases short and J 0 bases short, with 14 bases between. From germline, CDR1 is SGHTA and CDR2 FQGNSA. The CDR3 DNA reads TGTGCCAGCAGCGCAGGGGTCCTTTCCTCCTACGAGCAGTACTTC. Translated: CASSAGVLSSYEQYF. Combining the CDR3 with reference TRBV7-2 and TRBJ2-7 gives the whole variable domain GAGVSQSPSNKVTEKGKDVELRCDPISGHTALYWYRQSLGQGLEFLIYFQGNSAPDKSGLPSDRFSAERTGGSVSTLTIQRTQQEDSAVYLCASSAGVLSSYEQYFGPGTRLTVT.

The V call is TRBV7-3, the J call TRBJ2-1, with TRBD2 matching 9 bases. Germline lookup yields CDR1 SGHTA and CDR2 FQGTGA. This CDR3 is 15 amino acids long. Unmatched junction bases numbered 8, after V lost 7 bases and J lost 4 bases. CDR3 protein: CASTPAGGAYNEQFF. The CDR3 DNA sequence: TGTGCCAGCACCCCGGCGGGGGGGGCTTACAATGAGCAGTTCTTC.

This chain connects TRBV21-1 to TRBJ1-6; the DNA was not used to check the table's D call, TRBD1. TRBV21-1 is marked as a pseudogene. The CDR3 covers 17 residues. The CDR3 spells CASSKGQQASYNSPLHF. Here the CDR3 DNA reads TGTGCCAGCAGCAAAGGGCAACAGGCGAGCTATAATTCACCCCTCCACTTT.

This rearrangement joins TRBV5-1 to TRBJ2-2; D gene ambiguous. The CDR3 covers 16 residues. Germline CDR1 SGHRS, CDR2 YFSETQ. V was trimmed by 1 base and J by 7 bases, leaving 17 bases between them. The CDR3 loop is CASSLITPQWFGELFF. The CDR3 DNA follows: TGCGCCAGCAGCTTGATTACACCACAGTGGTTCGGGGAGCTGTTTTTT.